One sample yielded the 27 T cell receptor beta chains listed below, sequenced in a study of cytomegalovirus exposure and HLA in healthy donors. It was with 60 Vbeta and 13 Jbeta primers that the PCR ran. TCRdb's copy holds only in-frame clones and misses some; the assay was immunoSEQ multiplex PCR. The sample lists some 110,000 clones; around 70% were seen once. Sequencing input: PBMCs. The receptors originated from a man aged 40-49 years in good health and CMV-seronegative.

In DNA, the CDR3 is TGTGCCAGCAGTGCGTCAGGGGCAGATGGCTACACCTTC. It encodes CASSASGADGYTF. The rearrangement uses TRBV6-5 and TRBJ1-2; weak D call: TRBD1 (6 bases). The V end was cut by 5 bases, the J end by 6 bases, with 13 bases between. The CDR3 totals 13 residues. Germline V gene data show CDR1 as MNHEY and CDR2 as SVGAGI.

The chain recombines TRBV7-9 with TRBJ1-1; 7 bases line up with TRBD1. V was pared by 0 bases and J by 7 bases, with 5 bases of the junction left unmatched. Germline CDR1 and CDR2: SEHNR and FQNEAQ (reference sequence). The CDR3 runs to 14 residues. The CDR3 DNA sequence: TGTGCCAGCAGCTTAGCTCCGGGACAGAATGAAGCTTTCTTT. It yields the protein CASSLAPGQNEAFF.

The rearrangement uses TRBV6-5 and TRBJ1-1; D possibly corresponds to TRBD1 (6 bases). The CDR3 has 15 amino acids. Trimming left V 8 bases short and J 6 bases short, with 22 bases between. Per the germline V gene, CDR1 is MNHEY and CDR2 is SVGAGI. CDR3 protein: CASREGTGIFAEAFF. The DNA for the CDR3 is TGTGCCAGCCGGGAAGGAACAGGGATCTTCGCTGAAGCTTTCTTT.

The rearrangement joins TRBV4-2 to TRBJ2-5; 7 bases agree with TRBD2. With the DNA end fitting TRBJ2-7 better, the J assignment may be wrong. This CDR3 comprises 16 residues. Looked up from germline, CDR1 is LGHNA and CDR2 is YNFKEQ. CDR3 DNA: TGTGCCAGCAGCCCCGGGGGGACGGGAGTCAACGACGAGCAGTACTTC. Translation gives CASSPGGTGVNDEQYF.

The V call is TRBV19, the J call TRBJ2-1; 14 nucleotides match TRBD2. Germline assignment: CDR1 LNHDA and CDR2 SQIVND (reference sequence). CDR3 length: 14 residues. Trimming took 7 bases from V and 10 from J; bases not matched to a gene: 6. The chain's CDR3 is CASTPGLAGDEQFF. CDR3 sequence (DNA): TGTGCCAGTACCCCGGGACTAGCGGGAGACGAGCAGTTCTTC.

CDR3 sequence (DNA): TGTGCCAGTAGTCTAAGAACTAGCGGAGTGCTGTCCAAGACCCAGTACTTC. Translation: CASSLRTSGVLSKTQYF. V usage is TRBV19 and J usage is TRBJ2-5; 8 bases align to TRBD2. The V segment lost 5 bases and the J segment 6 bases; nucleotides outside the gene matches: 17. The CDR3 covers 17 residues. Germline CDR1 is LNHDA and CDR2 is SQIVND (reference sequence).

The chain links TRBV10-3 to TRBJ1-5, with D possibly being TRBD1 (5 bases). V gave up 2 bases and J gave up 6 bases, with 11 bases separating them. Germline-derived CDR1 and CDR2 are ENHRY and SYGVKD. The CDR3 contains 14 residues. The CDR3 DNA reads as TGTGCCATCAGTGAGGACGGGGGTATTCAGCCCCAGCATTTT. Residues: CAISEDGGIQPQHF.

V and J are TRBV11-2 and TRBJ2-1, with 9 bases matching TRBD2. Germline CDR1 is SGHAT and CDR2 is FQNNGV. V dropped 6 bases and J dropped 0; count of bases not matched to a gene: 3. This CDR3 is 15 amino acids long. CDR3 sequence: CASRISGSSYNEQFF. The CDR3 nucleotides are TGTGCCAGCAGAATTAGCGGGAGCTCCTACAATGAGCAGTTCTTC. Full variable domain (missing parts from reference TRBV11-2 and TRBJ2-1): EAGVAQSPRYKIIEKRQSVAFWCNPISGHATLYWYQQILGQGPKLLIQFQNNGVVDDSQLPKDRFSAERLKGVDSTLKIQPAKLEDSAVYLCASRISGSSYNEQFFGPGTRLTVL.

The chain is built from TRBV7-2 and TRBJ1-6; no firm D call. The CDR3 length is 13 residues. Germline V gives CDR1 SGHTA, CDR2 FQGNSA. V was pared by 1 base and J by 10 bases, with 8 bases between. The CDR3, as DNA: TGTGCCAGCAGCTTAGACAGACCCTCACCCCTCCACTTT. Its translation is CASSLDRPSPLHF.

CDR3 nucleotide sequence: TGTGCCAGCAGTTCACCCTCCGGGGGACGCAATGAGCAGTTCTTC. The encoded protein is CASSSPSGGRNEQFF. V and J are TRBV27 and TRBJ2-1; weak D call: TRBD2 (6 bases). V gave up 4 bases and J gave up 6 bases, with 16 bases separating them. Germline CDR1 and CDR2: MNHEY and SMNVEV (reference sequence). This CDR3 is 15 amino acids long.

The V call is TRBV27, the J call TRBJ2-5; a possible D gene is TRBD1 (6 bases). The J call is uncertain, as TRBJ2-7 better fits the DNA end. Germline CDR1 reads MNHEY; CDR2 reads SMNVEV (reference sequence). This CDR3 comprises 14 residues. The CDR3 is CASNRGGQIYEQYF. In DNA form, the CDR3 reads TGTGCCAGCAACCGAGGGGGACAAATATACGAGCAGTACTTC.

The rearrangement joins TRBV27 to TRBJ1-1; D possibly corresponds to TRBD1 (6 bases). Germline V lookup: CDR1 MNHEY, CDR2 SMNVEV (reference sequence). The length of the CDR3 is 17 residues. Trimming removed 0 bases from V and 4 bases from J, with 18 bases in between. Here the CDR3 DNA reads TGTGCCAGCAGTTTATCGTCAAGCAACAGGGTTTCCACTGAAGCTTTCTTT. It yields the protein CASSLSSSNRVSTEAFF.

This clone has a handful of counts. This chain joins TRBV6-1 and TRBJ1-5; D unresolved. Germline V gene lookup returns CDR1 MNHNS and CDR2 SASEGT. Trimming pared 4 bases from V and 1 base from J, leaving 14 bases between. There are 16 residues in the CDR3. CDR3 residues: CASSGHGEGSNQPQHF. The CDR3 DNA reads as TGTGCCAGCAGTGGACACGGGGAGGGCAGCAATCAGCCCCAGCATTTT.

The V and J genes are TRBV4-3 and TRBJ2-2, with D tentatively TRBD1 (6 bases). Deletions cut 3 bases from V and 3 bases from J, with 11 bases between. Germline CDR1 reads LGHNA; CDR2 reads YSLEER. This CDR3 region has 15 residues. The CDR3 DNA sequence: TGCGCCAGCAGCCAGGGGACACTTTACACCGGGGAGCTGTTTTTT. The encoded protein is CASSQGTLYTGELFF.

V is TRBV6-4 and J is TRBJ1-2; the D gene is possibly TRBD1 (6 bases). The germline V gene has CDR1 MRHNA and CDR2 SNTAGT. CDR3 length: 15 amino acids. Trimming took 6 bases from V and 4 from J, leaving 18 bases between them. The CDR3 loop is CASSQQGGVSYGYTF. The CDR3 DNA reads as TGTGCCAGCAGCCAACAGGGTGGGGTGAGCTATGGCTACACCTTC.

The rearrangement links TRBV30 to TRBJ1-5; D may be TRBD1 (6 bases). Germline lookup yields CDR1 GTSNPN and CDR2 SVGIG (reference sequence). The CDR3 is 15 amino acids. The V gene lost 0 bases and the J gene lost 2 bases, with 11 bases spanning the gap. The CDR3, as DNA: TGTGCCTGGAGTGTGGGGGCTCATGGCAATCAGCCCCAGCATTTT. Translated, it gives CAWSVGAHGNQPQHF.

This clone occurred once. Additional DNA sequences in this sample encode the identical CDR3. The chain is built from TRBV7-9 and TRBJ2-7, with TRBD2 identical over 8 bases. Germline CDR1 reads SEHNR; CDR2 reads FQNEAQ (reference sequence). J gave up 3 bases and V 5 bases, and 3 bases lay outside the gene matches. The CDR3 is 13 amino acids. DNA for the CDR3: TGTGCCAGCAGCCCAGGGACTAGCTACGAGCAGTACTTC. Encoded protein: CASSPGTSYEQYF.

This chain uses TRBV6-5 with TRBJ1-2; 7 bases map to TRBD1. There are 12 residues in the CDR3. The V gene's germline CDR1 is MNHEY and CDR2 SVGAGI. V gave up 8 bases and J gave up 4 bases; unmatched junction bases: 4. CDR3 region: CASATGSYGYTF. The DNA for the CDR3 is TGTGCCAGCGCGACAGGGTCCTATGGCTACACCTTC.

The rearrangement links TRBV19 to TRBJ1-1; D not resolved. The germline CDR1 and CDR2 sequences are LNHDA and SQIVND (reference sequence). V was shortened by 3 bases and J by 4 bases, with 12 bases between the two germline ends. This CDR3 region has 14 residues. In nucleotides, the CDR3 is TGTGCCAGTAGTATCCACCGGGGTGGCACTGAAGCTTTCTTT. Its protein product is CASSIHRGGTEAFF.

This clone was picked up a small number of times. The J gene is TRBJ1-2, the V gene TRBV28, with D perhaps matching TRBD1 (5 bases). Trimming took 7 bases from V and 3 from J, leaving 21 bases between them. The CDR3 runs to 16 residues. Germline lookup yields CDR1 MDHEN and CDR2 SYDVKM. CDR3 amino acids: CASTHTQGGFDYGYTF. The CDR3 coding sequence is TGTGCCAGCACCCACACTCAGGGAGGTTTTGACTATGGCTACACCTTC.

This sequence joins TRBV5-1 and TRBJ2-7; 9 positions agree with TRBD1. The CDR3 sequence is 18 residues long. Per germline, CDR1 SGHRS and CDR2 YFSETQ. V gave up 4 bases and J gave up 5 bases; unmatched junction bases: 19. The CDR3 DNA sequence: TGCGCCAGCAGCCCAGTCCCGATAAAGGGACAGGGTGCCCACGAGCAGTACTTC. It codes for CASSPVPIKGQGAHEQYF.

J is TRBJ1-2 and V is TRBV5-4; D remains ambiguous. Germline V lookup: CDR1 SGHNT, CDR2 YYREEE (reference sequence). This CDR3 has 15 residues. The germline V and J ends were trimmed by 0 bases and 4 bases, with 13 bases remaining between them. In nucleotides, the CDR3 is TGTGCCAGCAGCTTGGAGGGCGGGCTTGGCTATGGCTACACCTTC. Protein product: CASSLEGGLGYGYTF.

The chain has TRBV4-3 and TRBJ1-2; 9 nucleotides agree with TRBD1. After removal of 7 bases from V and 7 bases from J, the junction contained 7 bases not matched to a gene. The length of the CDR3 is 13 residues. Germline V lookup: CDR1 LGHNA, CDR2 YSLEER. Here the CDR3 reads CASTQQGAGGYTF. The CDR3 DNA is TGCGCCAGCACTCAACAGGGGGCGGGTGGCTACACCTTC.

The chain is built from TRBV2 and TRBJ1-2, with 9 bases aligning to TRBD1. This CDR3 is 13 amino acids long. Trimming cost V 6 bases and J 7 bases; bases outside gene matches: 6. Germline CDR1 is SNHLY and CDR2 is FYNNEI. The CDR3 DNA reads as TGTGCCAGCAGGGGGGACAGGGATCGTGGCTACACCTTC. Amino acids: CASRGDRDRGYTF.

The V and J genes are TRBV7-9 and TRBJ2-7, with D possibly TRBD1 on 6 matching bases. Trimming left V 4 bases short and J 4 bases short, with 11 bases between. Germline CDR1 is SEHNR and CDR2 is FQNEAQ (reference sequence). The CDR3 runs to 13 residues. The CDR3 here is CASSSRGGYEQYF. The CDR3 DNA reads as TGTGCCAGCAGCTCCCGAGGGGGTTACGAGCAGTACTTC.

The chain combines TRBV19 with TRBJ1-5; D may be TRBD1 (5 bases). With 7 bases removed from V and 3 bases from J, the gap between germline ends came to 10 bases. The CDR3 has 13 amino acids. Germline-derived CDR1 and CDR2 are LNHDA and SQIVND (reference sequence). CDR3: CASTGAVNQPQHF. CDR3 in DNA: TGTGCCAGTACTGGGGCGGTCAATCAGCCCCAGCATTTT.

The chain has TRBV9 and TRBJ2-7; 12 bases map to TRBD2. The J segment lost 4 bases and the V segment lost 5 bases, leaving 7 bases of the junction unmatched. The CDR3 sequence is 15 residues long. In germline, CDR1 is SGDLS, CDR2 YYNGEE. The CDR3, as DNA: TGTGCCAGCAGTCGGACTAGCGGGGAGAATTACGAGCAGTACTTC. Translating gives CASSRTSGENYEQYF.